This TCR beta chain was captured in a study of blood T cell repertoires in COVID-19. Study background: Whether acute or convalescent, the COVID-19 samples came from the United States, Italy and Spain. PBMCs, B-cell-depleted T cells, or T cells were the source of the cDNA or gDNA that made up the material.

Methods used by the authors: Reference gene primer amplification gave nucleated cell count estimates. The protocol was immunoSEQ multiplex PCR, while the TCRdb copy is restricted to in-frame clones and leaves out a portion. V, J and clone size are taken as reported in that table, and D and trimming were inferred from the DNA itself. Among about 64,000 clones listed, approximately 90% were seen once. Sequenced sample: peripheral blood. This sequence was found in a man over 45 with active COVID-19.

The CDR3 DNA reads TGTGCCAGCAGTGCCCTAGCGGGAGTGGGATACGAGCAGTACTTC. Translation: CASSALAGVGYEQYF. The rearrangement uses TRBV2 and TRBJ2-7; 10 bases align to TRBD2. This CDR3 spans 15 amino acids. CDR1 is SNHLY and CDR2 is FYNNEI in the germline V gene. J was trimmed by 4 bases and V by 4 bases; bases with no gene match: 7.